This is a list of T cell receptor beta chains from one sample in a study of shared clonotypes between healthy human individuals. TCRdb keeps only in-frame clones here, not all; method: immunoSEQ multiplex PCR. This sample has under 600,000 clones; about 97% occur once, and the top ten carry around 0.06%. The specimen sequenced was naive CD4+ T cells sorted from blood. These receptors came from a woman in her twenties or thirties in good health. Each CDR3 is given with its conserved first and last residue. Fields, in order: D gene, J gene, CDR3 length, clone size, V gene, CDR3 DNA, CDR3 protein. The D gene is left open where the match is weak. The size field is filled for only some rows; it gives once, few, many or a size class.

d_gene: TRBD2
j_gene: TRBJ2-7
len: 15
abundance: -
v_gene: TRBV27
CDR3nt: TGTGCCAGCAGTTTACGCGGCGGGAGTGGTTACGAGCAGTACTTC
CDR3aa: CASSLRGGSGYEQYF

d_gene: -
j_gene: TRBJ2-7
len: 13
abundance: -
v_gene: TRBV4-1
CDR3nt: TGCGCCAGCAGCCAAGACTCCGTCGACGAGCAGTACTTC
CDR3aa: CASSQDSVDEQYF

d_gene: -
j_gene: TRBJ1-1
len: 15
abundance: once
v_gene: TRBV5-1
CDR3nt: TGCGCCAGCAGCTTCACAGGGCTCGGGGACACTGAAGCTTTCTTT
CDR3aa: CASSFTGLGDTEAFF

d_gene: TRBD1
j_gene: TRBJ1-1
len: 17
abundance: -
v_gene: TRBV27
CDR3nt: TGTGCCAGCAGTCCTTCGTCTAACAGGGGTGTGAACACTGAAGCTTTCTTT
CDR3aa: CASSPSSNRGVNTEAFF

d_gene: -
j_gene: TRBJ2-1
len: 14
abundance: -
v_gene: TRBV29-1
CDR3nt: TGCAGCGTTGCAAGGGGCGGGTTTGGCAATGAGCAGTTCTTC
CDR3aa: CSVARGGFGNEQFF

d_gene: -
j_gene: TRBJ2-2
len: 15
abundance: -
v_gene: TRBV28
CDR3nt: TGTGCCAGCAGTTTCGGGGCGGCGAACACCGGGGAGCTGTTTTTT
CDR3aa: CASSFGAANTGELFF

d_gene: -
j_gene: TRBJ2-7
len: 15
abundance: -
v_gene: TRBV10-2
CDR3nt: TGCGCCAGCAGTGGATTTCGGGAGACTACCTACGAGCAGTACTTC
CDR3aa: CASSGFRETTYEQYF

d_gene: -
j_gene: TRBJ2-1
len: 11
abundance: -
v_gene: TRBV20-1
CDR3nt: TGCAGTGCTACTAGTACCTATGAGCAGTTCTTC
CDR3aa: CSATSTYEQFF

d_gene: -
j_gene: TRBJ1-6
len: 13
abundance: -
v_gene: TRBV2
CDR3nt: TGTGCCAGCAGTGACGGCAGGAATTCACCCCTCCACTTT
CDR3aa: CASSDGRNSPLHF

d_gene: -
j_gene: TRBJ2-7
len: 14
abundance: -
v_gene: TRBV15
CDR3nt: TGTGCCACCAGAAGGACAGGAGGGGTCTACGAGCAGTACTTC
CDR3aa: CATRRTGGVYEQYF

d_gene: -
j_gene: TRBJ2-7
len: 11
abundance: once
v_gene: TRBV6-5
CDR3nt: TGTGCCAGCAGATCTTTTGGCGAGCAGTACTTC
CDR3aa: CASRSFGEQYF

d_gene: -
j_gene: TRBJ2-7
len: 15
abundance: -
v_gene: TRBV27
CDR3nt: TGTGCCAGCAGAAATCTAGGCCAAAAGGCCTACGAGCAGTACTTC
CDR3aa: CASRNLGQKAYEQYF

d_gene: TRBD2
j_gene: TRBJ2-7
len: 13
abundance: -
v_gene: TRBV28
CDR3nt: TGTGCCAGCAGTCCCGGGACTAGCGGCGCGAGGCACTTC
CDR3aa: CASSPGTSGARHF

d_gene: -
j_gene: TRBJ2-6
len: 15
abundance: -
v_gene: TRBV25-1
CDR3nt: TGTGCCAGCAGCCCTAGGGCCTCTGGGGCCAACGTCCTGACTTTC
CDR3aa: CASSPRASGANVLTF

d_gene: -
j_gene: TRBJ2-1
len: 17
abundance: -
v_gene: TRBV11-3
CDR3nt: TGTGCCAGCAGCTCCTCCATAGCTAGCCACACCTACAATGAGCAGTTCTTC
CDR3aa: CASSSSIASHTYNEQFF

d_gene: -
j_gene: TRBJ1-1
len: 13
abundance: -
v_gene: TRBV6-5
CDR3nt: TGTGCCAGCAGTTCTGACCGGAACACTGAAGCTTTCTTT
CDR3aa: CASSSDRNTEAFF

d_gene: -
j_gene: TRBJ1-2
len: 13
abundance: -
v_gene: TRBV2
CDR3nt: TGTGCCAGCAGAGGACAAGCCTCTTTTGGCTACACCTTC
CDR3aa: CASRGQASFGYTF

d_gene: TRBD1
j_gene: TRBJ2-7
len: 14
abundance: once
v_gene: TRBV10-3
CDR3nt: TGTGCCATCAGTGTCGACAGGGGGTTCTACGAGCAGTACTTC
CDR3aa: CAISVDRGFYEQYF

d_gene: -
j_gene: TRBJ1-6
len: 14
abundance: once
v_gene: TRBV6-5
CDR3nt: TGTGCCAGCAACTCCCGGGTGGTTAATTCACCCCTCCACTTT
CDR3aa: CASNSRVVNSPLHF

d_gene: TRBD2
j_gene: TRBJ2-1
len: 16
abundance: -
v_gene: TRBV28
CDR3nt: TGTGCCAGCAGTTTTGTTGGGCTAGCGGGACACAATGAGCAGTTCTTC
CDR3aa: CASSFVGLAGHNEQFF

d_gene: -
j_gene: TRBJ1-3
len: 19
abundance: -
v_gene: TRBV29-1
CDR3nt: TGCAGCGTTGAAGGACAAGGACCCCACCCGAAAGGATCTGGAAACACCATATATTTT
CDR3aa: CSVEGQGPHPKGSGNTIYF

d_gene: -
j_gene: TRBJ1-1
len: 13
abundance: -
v_gene: TRBV5-1
CDR3nt: TGCGCCAGCAGCGTTACGACAGGCACTGAAGCTTTCTTT
CDR3aa: CASSVTTGTEAFF

d_gene: -
j_gene: TRBJ2-5
len: 13
abundance: -
v_gene: TRBV25-1
CDR3nt: TGTGCCAGCAGTGATCGATCGACGGTAGAGCAGTACTTC
CDR3aa: CASSDRSTVEQYF

d_gene: TRBD1
j_gene: TRBJ2-1
len: 15
abundance: -
v_gene: TRBV15
CDR3nt: TGTGCCACCAGCGTCGACAGGGGGACGGACAATGAGCAGTTCTTC
CDR3aa: CATSVDRGTDNEQFF

d_gene: -
j_gene: TRBJ2-5
len: 14
abundance: -
v_gene: TRBV5-4
CDR3nt: TGTGCCAGCAGCTTGGGAGGAGTTCAAGAGACCCAGTACTTC
CDR3aa: CASSLGGVQETQYF

d_gene: TRBD1
j_gene: TRBJ1-5
len: 15
abundance: -
v_gene: TRBV28
CDR3nt: TGTGCCAGCAGTTTAGGTACAGGGGAACGTCAGCCCCAGCATTTT
CDR3aa: CASSLGTGERQPQHF

d_gene: -
j_gene: TRBJ1-5
len: 16
abundance: -
v_gene: TRBV5-4
CDR3nt: TGTGCCAGCAGCCAAGTAGCCGGAGATAGCAATCAGCCCCAGCATTTT
CDR3aa: CASSQVAGDSNQPQHF

d_gene: TRBD2
j_gene: TRBJ2-7
len: 17
abundance: -
v_gene: TRBV5-4
CDR3nt: TGTGCCAGCAGCTTGTACTTTCTAGCGGGAGAAATCCACGAGCAGTACTTC
CDR3aa: CASSLYFLAGEIHEQYF

d_gene: -
j_gene: TRBJ1-5
len: 13
abundance: -
v_gene: TRBV6-1
CDR3nt: TGTGCCAGCAGTCGGGACCCCAATCAGCCCCAGCATTTT
CDR3aa: CASSRDPNQPQHF

d_gene: -
j_gene: TRBJ2-7
len: 14
abundance: -
v_gene: TRBV10-1
CDR3nt: TGCGCCAGCAGTGACTCTGACAGACCCTACGAGCAGTACTTC
CDR3aa: CASSDSDRPYEQYF

d_gene: TRBD1
j_gene: TRBJ1-2
len: 16
abundance: -
v_gene: TRBV7-3
CDR3nt: TGCGCCAGCAGCCCCGTTGAGGGAGGACAGGGGTATGGCTACACCTTC
CDR3aa: CASSPVEGGQGYGYTF

d_gene: -
j_gene: TRBJ2-7
len: 16
abundance: -
v_gene: TRBV6-1
CDR3nt: TGTGCCAGCAGTGAAAGGGAGGATACGAGCTCCTACGAGCAGTACTTC
CDR3aa: CASSEREDTSSYEQYF

d_gene: -
j_gene: TRBJ2-7
len: 14
abundance: many
v_gene: TRBV27
CDR3nt: TGTGCCAGCAGTTTATTCGCCGGACCCTACGAGCAGTACTTC
CDR3aa: CASSLFAGPYEQYF

d_gene: -
j_gene: TRBJ2-7
len: 14
abundance: -
v_gene: TRBV5-1
CDR3nt: TGCGCCAGCAGCTTGACTGAGGGTATCTACGAGCAGTACTTC
CDR3aa: CASSLTEGIYEQYF

d_gene: -
j_gene: TRBJ1-2
len: 14
abundance: -
v_gene: TRBV7-8
CDR3nt: TGTGCCAGCAGCCCCAGAAGGGGGGGCAATGGCTACACCTTC
CDR3aa: CASSPRRGGNGYTF

d_gene: TRBD1
j_gene: TRBJ1-4
len: 15
abundance: -
v_gene: TRBV4-2
CDR3nt: TGTGCCAGCAGCGAGGGGACAGGGGGAACTGAAAAACTGTTTTTT
CDR3aa: CASSEGTGGTEKLFF

d_gene: -
j_gene: TRBJ1-3
len: 13
abundance: -
v_gene: TRBV19
CDR3nt: TGTGCCAGTAGTACCAATTCTGGAAACACCATATATTTT
CDR3aa: CASSTNSGNTIYF

d_gene: -
j_gene: TRBJ2-3
len: 16
abundance: -
v_gene: TRBV28
CDR3nt: TGTGCCAGCAGTTCCCCAGGGAGCCCAATCACAGATACGCAGTATTTT
CDR3aa: CASSSPGSPITDTQYF

d_gene: TRBD2
j_gene: TRBJ2-3
len: 16
abundance: -
v_gene: TRBV19
CDR3nt: TGTGCCAGTAGTCCTCAGACTAGCGGGAGTATAGATACGCAGTATTTT
CDR3aa: CASSPQTSGSIDTQYF

d_gene: -
j_gene: TRBJ1-1
len: 11
abundance: -
v_gene: TRBV30
CDR3nt: TGTGCCTGGTCAGTGAACACTGAAGCTTTCTTT
CDR3aa: CAWSVNTEAFF

d_gene: -
j_gene: TRBJ2-5
len: 13
abundance: -
v_gene: TRBV27
CDR3nt: TGTGCCAGCAGTTTCACAGGACCTGGGACCCAGTACTTC
CDR3aa: CASSFTGPGTQYF

d_gene: TRBD2
j_gene: TRBJ2-5
len: 14
abundance: -
v_gene: TRBV7-9
CDR3nt: TGTGCCTGCACGACGGCGGGAGGTGGAGAGACCCAGTACTTC
CDR3aa: CACTTAGGGETQYF

d_gene: -
j_gene: TRBJ2-3
len: 15
abundance: once
v_gene: TRBV27
CDR3nt: TGTGCCAGCAGTCTCCTGGACCCTCGCACAGATACGCAGTATTTT
CDR3aa: CASSLLDPRTDTQYF

d_gene: -
j_gene: TRBJ2-5
len: 16
abundance: -
v_gene: TRBV5-1
CDR3nt: TGCGCCAGCAGCATGACCACAGGGATCCCCCAAGAGACCCAGTACTTC
CDR3aa: CASSMTTGIPQETQYF

d_gene: -
j_gene: TRBJ1-1
len: 17
abundance: -
v_gene: TRBV28
CDR3nt: TGTGCCAGCAGTCTCGGACTGGGACAACCGGTAAGGACTGAAGCTTTCTTT
CDR3aa: CASSLGLGQPVRTEAFF

d_gene: -
j_gene: TRBJ2-5
len: 12
abundance: -
v_gene: TRBV7-3
CDR3nt: TGTGCCAGCAGCTTGAGAAAAGAGACCCAGTACTTC
CDR3aa: CASSLRKETQYF

d_gene: -
j_gene: TRBJ2-5
len: 12
abundance: -
v_gene: TRBV11-2
CDR3nt: TGTGCCAGCAGCGTTATACAGGGAGCGCAGTACTTC
CDR3aa: CASSVIQGAQYF

d_gene: -
j_gene: TRBJ2-1
len: 13
abundance: -
v_gene: TRBV9
CDR3nt: TGTGCCAGCAGCGCGGCCCTAGATACTGAGCAGTTCTTC
CDR3aa: CASSAALDTEQFF

d_gene: -
j_gene: TRBJ1-5
len: 16
abundance: -
v_gene: TRBV19
CDR3nt: TGTGCCAGTAGTCCACCAGGGGTTTTAAGGGTTCAGCCCCAGCATTTT
CDR3aa: CASSPPGVLRVQPQHF